The 10 T cell receptor beta chains presented below share a single source sample, sequenced in a study of beta chain features in type 1 diabetes. Expressed TCRB transcripts got sequenced, as all isolated RNA was reverse transcribed. TCRdb's table, derived via immunoSEQ multiplex PCR, lists solely in-frame clones and lacks some. The sample holds some 17,000 clones, 70% seen once. Their antigen targets remain unknown. Findings and caveats of the study: Moderately but significantly shorter TCRB CDR3s were found in Type 1 diabetes patients in all four CD4+ subsets.

Specimen: stem cell memory CD4+ T cells from blood. All receptors derive from a man younger than 45 with type 1 diabetes.

This clone was observed a handful of times. The genes are TRBV4-1 and TRBJ1-2, with D uncertain. The CDR3 extends over 13 amino acids. The V end was cut by 1 base, the J end by 4 bases, with 7 bases between. Germline loops: CDR1 MGHRA, CDR2 YSYEKL. The CDR3 reads CASSQGLFYGYTF. In DNA form, the CDR3 reads TGCGCCAGCAGCCAAGGGCTTTTCTATGGCTACACCTTC.

This clone was seen only a few times. In nucleotides, the CDR3 is TGTGCCAGCAGCCCCTTGGACAGGGGGCGCACTGAAGCTTTCTTT. Its translation is CASSPLDRGRTEAFF. The chain is built from TRBV7-2 and TRBJ1-1, with 11 bases matching TRBD1. The V and J ends lost 5 bases and 4 bases, in that order; junction bases with no gene match: 6. CDR1 and CDR2 (germline): SGHTA, FQGNSA. CDR3 size: 15 residues.

This chain joins TRBV2 and TRBJ2-1; TRBD2 is a possible D gene (5 bases). Germline assignment: CDR1 SNHLY and CDR2 FYNNEI. The V and J ends lost 6 bases and 1 base respectively, with 13 bases between them. The CDR3 loop spans 15 amino acids. The CDR3 loop is CASRVDGDSYNEQFF. CDR3 nucleotide sequence: TGTGCCAGCAGGGTGGACGGGGATTCCTACAATGAGCAGTTCTTC.

The V and J genes are TRBV7-3 and TRBJ1-2; D is unclear. The CDR3 is 14 residues long. V was shortened by 5 bases and J by 4 bases, with 14 bases between the two germline ends. CDR1 is SGHTA and CDR2 is FQGTGA in the germline V gene. The CDR3 region has the DNA TGTGCCAGCAGCCCCGGGAGTGAGGGCTATGGCTACACCTTC. Translated, it gives CASSPGSEGYGYTF.

V and J are TRBV19 and TRBJ2-5; 12 bases are shared with TRBD2. This CDR3 contains 15 residues. The germline V gene has CDR1 LNHDA and CDR2 SQIVND (reference sequence). The trim removed 7 bases at V and 3 bases at J, leaving 6 bases unmatched. The DNA for the CDR3 is TGTGCCAGTACTGCTAGCGGGGGGGCTGAAGAGACCCAGTACTTC. Translating it yields CASTASGGAEETQYF. The full variable domain, with the rest looked up from reference TRBV19 and TRBJ2-5, is DGGITQSPKYLFRKEGQNVTLSCEQNLNHDAMYWYRQDPGQGLRLIYYSQIVNDFQKGDIAEGYSVSREKKESFPLTVTSAQKNPTAFYLCASTASGGAEETQYFGPGTRLLVL.

The genes are TRBV5-4 and TRBJ2-4; 7 bases are shared with TRBD1. CDR3 length: 14 amino acids. In germline, CDR1 is SGHNT, CDR2 YYREEE (reference sequence). Trimming took 5 bases from V and 3 from J; bases not matched to a gene: 5. The CDR3 DNA reads as TGTGCCAGCAGTCAGACAGGGCTCAAAAACATTCAGTACTTC. Protein product: CASSQTGLKNIQYF.

The sample holds a few counts of this clone. The V call is TRBV6-6, the J call TRBJ2-7; no clear D gene. Germline V lookup: CDR1 MNHNY, CDR2 SVGAGI (reference sequence). V was pared by 5 bases and J by 12 bases, with 14 bases between. The CDR3 spans 11 residues. CDR3 in amino acids: CASSPQALLYF. The CDR3 DNA reads as TGTGCCAGCAGTCCCCAGGCACTGCTGTACTTC.

This clone showed up just once. This chain links TRBV5-1 with TRBJ2-6; no firm D call. This CDR3 has 16 amino acids. Germline CDR1 reads SGHRS; CDR2 reads YFSETQ. V was cut by 4 bases and J by 0 bases, with 11 bases left in between. CDR3 bases: TGCGCCAGCAGCGATGTAAGCTCCTCTGGGGCCAACGTCCTGACTTTC. Translation: CASSDVSSSGANVLTF.

The chain has TRBV11-2 and TRBJ2-3; TRBD1 might be the D (6 bases). CDR3 length: 15 residues. Germline V gene lookup returns CDR1 SGHAT and CDR2 FQNNGV. Trimming stripped 2 bases from V and 2 bases from J, with 11 bases between. As DNA, the CDR3 is TGTGCCAGCAGCTTAAGGACAGACACCACAGATACGCAGTATTTT. Its translation is CASSLRTDTTDTQYF. Full variable domain (remainder filled in from reference TRBV11-2 and TRBJ2-3): EAGVAQSPRYKIIEKRQSVAFWCNPISGHATLYWYQQILGQGPKLLIQFQNNGVVDDSQLPKDRFSAERLKGVDSTLKIQPAKLEDSAVYLCASSLRTDTTDTQYFGPGTRLTVL.

The rearrangement uses TRBV9 and TRBJ2-3, with D possibly TRBD2 on 6 matching bases. The CDR3 is 12 residues long. Trimming removed 0 bases at V and 8 bases at J, with 7 bases between. In germline, CDR1 is SGDLS, CDR2 YYNGEE. Here the CDR3 reads CASSVEEGTQYF. DNA for the CDR3: TGTGCCAGCAGCGTAGAGGAGGGTACGCAGTATTTT.